These 17 T cell receptor beta chains originate from one sample sequenced in a study of spatial heterogeneity in lung cancer. TCRdb itself ran the 5' RACE reads through MiXCR, one entry per CDR3 protein. The sample has approximately 4,000 distinct CDR3 sequences, roughly a sixth seen once; the top ten hold 55% to 75%. Time point of the sample: sample taken at primary tumor resection. Whole RNA obtained from tumor, nontumor lung or frozen PBMC underwent sequencing without sorting. The source material was PBMCs, sampled at surgery. Source of these receptors: a male donor with early-stage non-small cell lung cancer.

This clonotype was recorded at least ten times. The gene calls are TRBV18 and TRBJ2-2; 9 nucleotides match TRBD1. Germline CDR1 is KGHSH and CDR2 is LQKENI. Unmatched junction bases numbered 8, after V lost 3 bases and J lost 6 bases. The CDR3 runs to 16 residues. CDR3 sequence (DNA): TGTGCCAGCTCACCCTTCGGACAGGGGTATTCCGGGGAGCTGTTTTTT. Its protein is CASSPFGQGYSGELFF.

This clonotype was observed at least ten times. The V gene is TRBV14, the J gene TRBJ1-2; maybe TRBD1 (5 bases). Germline V gene data show CDR1 as SGHDN and CDR2 as FVKESK. CDR3 size: 14 residues. V lost 4 bases and J 4 bases, leaving 13 bases between the germline ends. This CDR3 reads CASSRDSLIYGYTF. In DNA form, the CDR3 reads TGTGCCAGCAGCCGAGACAGCCTGATCTATGGCTACACCTTC.

This clonotype was counted once. The rearrangement joins TRBV9 to TRBJ2-2; 13 nucleotides agree with TRBD2. Germline loops: CDR1 SGDLS, CDR2 YYNGEE. Losses at the gene ends were 3 bases for V and 1 base for J; bases not matched to a gene: 3. This CDR3 is 17 amino acids long. For the CDR3, the DNA is TGTGCCAGCAGCGGACTAGCGGGGGGTAAGAACACCGGGGAGCTGTTTTTT. Translating gives CASSGLAGGKNTGELFF. The full variable domain, in which reference TRBV9 and TRBJ2-2 provide the parts outside the CDR3, is DSGVTQTPKHLITATGQRVTLRCSPRSGDLSVYWYQQSLDQGLQFLIQYYNGEERAKGNILERFSAQQFPDLHSELNLSSLELGDSALYFCASSGLAGGKNTGELFFGEGSRLTVL.

This clonotype is large. The rearrangement joins TRBV13 to TRBJ2-7; possibly TRBD1 for D (5 bases). The CDR3 spans 12 residues. Trimming removed 8 bases at V and 6 bases at J, with 14 bases between. CDR1 PRHDT and CDR2 FYEKMQ come from the germline V gene (reference sequence). Written as DNA, the CDR3 is TGTGCCAGCGGCCAGGGATCTCGCGAGCAGTACTTC. Translating it yields CASGQGSREQYF.

This clonotype was detected a few times. This chain joins TRBV29-1 and TRBJ2-3; no clear D gene. CDR1 and CDR2 from the germline V gene are SQVTM and ANQGSEA. The germline V and J ends were trimmed by 1 base and 5 bases, with 10 bases remaining between them. The CDR3 has 13 residues. The CDR3 DNA reads as TGCAGCGTTGAAGGCGGAGAGCAAGATACGCAGTATTTT. Amino acid sequence: CSVEGGEQDTQYF.

Ten or more counts support this clonotype. The chain uses TRBV29-1 and TRBJ2-3; maybe TRBD2 (5 bases). V shed 8 bases and J shed 0 bases, with 12 bases lying between them. The CDR3 length is 13 residues. Germline V CDR1 and CDR2: SQVTM, ANQGSEA. CDR3 region: CSSVEGSTDTQYF. For the CDR3, the DNA is TGCAGCAGCGTTGAGGGTAGCACAGATACGCAGTATTTT.

This clonotype occurred many times. V usage is TRBV3-1 and J usage is TRBJ1-6, with 8 nucleotides matching TRBD1. Germline CDR1 and CDR2: LGHDT and YNNKEL (reference sequence). Trimming cost V 4 bases and J 8 bases; bases outside gene matches: 4. The CDR3 extends over 14 amino acids. CDR3 amino acids: CASSLTTGDSPLHF. The DNA of the CDR3 is TGTGCCAGCAGCCTCACGACAGGGGATTCACCCCTCCACTTT. The complete variable domain, with remaining parts taken from reference TRBV3-1 and TRBJ1-6, reads DTAVSQTPKYLVTQMGNDKSIKCEQNLGHDTMYWYKQDSKKFLKIMFSYNNKELIINETVPNRFSPKSPDKAHLNLHINSLELGDSAVYFCASSLTTGDSPLHFGNGTRLTVT.

In its sample, this clonotype was seen many times. The chain's CDR3 is CASSLARANTGELFF. CDR3 DNA: TGTGCCAGCAGCTTAGCACGGGCGAACACCGGGGAGCTGTTTTTT. The J gene is TRBJ2-2, the V gene TRBV7-9; D is undetermined. The CDR3 extends over 15 amino acids. Looked up from germline, CDR1 is SEHNR and CDR2 is FQNEAQ (reference sequence). Trimming removed 0 bases from V and 0 bases from J, with 5 bases in between. Combining the CDR3 with reference TRBV7-9 and TRBJ2-2 gives the whole variable domain DTGVSQNPRHKITKRGQNVTFRCDPISEHNRLYWYRQTLGQGPEFLTYFQNEAQLEKSRLLSDRFSAERPKGSFSTLEIQRTEQGDSAMYLCASSLARANTGELFFGEGSRLTVL.

This clonotype is categorized as large. The chain is built from TRBV6-5 and TRBJ2-6, with TRBD1 matching over 8 bases. Trimming at V came to 2 bases and at J to 2 bases, leaving 8 bases not matched to a gene. The germline gives CDR1 MNHEY, CDR2 SVGAGI. This CDR3 has 18 amino acids. CDR3 sequence (DNA): TGTGCCAGCAGTTACGCCGGACAGGGTTTTGCTGGGGCCAACGTCCTGACTTTC. The encoded protein is CASSYAGQGFAGANVLTF.

The V call is TRBV29-1, the J call TRBJ2-7; TRBD1 aligns across 9 bases. CDR3 length equals 14 residues. CDR1 and CDR2 (germline): SQVTM, ANQGSEA. J was trimmed by 3 bases and V by 0 bases; bases with no gene match: 3. CDR3 sequence: CSVEEDRGSYEQYF. CDR3 nucleotides: TGCAGCGTTGAAGAAGACAGGGGGAGCTACGAGCAGTACTTC.

This clonotype is termed medium-sized. The chain has TRBV7-9 and TRBJ2-2; 8 nucleotides align to TRBD1. Germline values: CDR1 SEHNR, CDR2 FQNEAQ (reference sequence). The CDR3 extends over 14 amino acids. V shed 5 bases and J 5 bases; nucleotides not matched to a gene: 4. The CDR3 loop reads CASSGTGATGELFF. As DNA, the CDR3 is TGTGCCAGCAGCGGGACAGGTGCGACCGGGGAGCTGTTTTTT.

This clonotype rates as large. V is TRBV7-9 and J is TRBJ2-7; 11 bases are a match to TRBD2. Germline-derived CDR1 and CDR2 are SEHNR and FQNEAQ (reference sequence). This CDR3 region has 15 residues. V trimming: 4 bases; J trimming: 3 bases; junction bases outside the gene matches: 5. The CDR3 bases are TGTGCCAGCAGCTCCCTAGCGGGGGGACTCTACGAGCAGTACTTC. Amino acid sequence: CASSSLAGGLYEQYF.

The sample holds many counts of this clonotype. The chain couples TRBV27 to TRBJ2-1; a possible D gene is TRBD2 (5 bases). The germline CDR1 and CDR2 sequences are MNHEY and SMNVEV (reference sequence). This CDR3 has 14 amino acids. Trimming took 8 bases from V and 6 from J, leaving 17 bases between them. CDR3 DNA: TGTGCCAGCTCTCCCGCCGGGGTAGTCAATGAGCAGTTCTTC. This gives the protein CASSPAGVVNEQFF.

This clonotype was found many times. V is TRBV24-1 and J is TRBJ1-2; D call uncertain. CDR1 is KGHDR and CDR2 is SFDVKD in the germline V gene. The CDR3 runs 14 residues. V lost 4 bases, J lost 8 bases, and 16 bases lay in between. The CDR3 bases are TGTGCCACCAGTGACCCTTTAACGGGAGGAGGCTACACCTTC. Translation gives CATSDPLTGGGYTF.

This clonotype was counted a few times. V and J are TRBV7-2 and TRBJ2-4; unclear D gene. V was clipped by 5 bases and J by 6 bases, with 14 bases between them. This CDR3 has 14 residues. Germline CDR1 reads SGHTA; CDR2 reads FQGNSA. CDR3 DNA: TGTGCCAGCAGCCTCGACCACGGGCGAAACATTCAGTACTTC. Translation gives CASSLDHGRNIQYF.

This clonotype was counted many times. Here the CDR3 DNA reads TGTGCCAGCAGCTTAGTCCCCAATGAGCAGTTCTTC. This codes for CASSLVPNEQFF. This chain uses TRBV7-2 with TRBJ2-1; D gene ambiguous. The V gene lost 1 base and the J gene lost 6 bases, with 4 bases spanning the gap. Germline assignment: CDR1 SGHTA and CDR2 FQGNSA. This CDR3 contains 12 residues.

The sample holds many counts of this clonotype. V usage is TRBV19 and J usage is TRBJ1-1; TRBD1 matches 9 bases. The ends lost 6 bases at V and 3 bases at J; junction bases unmatched: 2. The germline gives CDR1 LNHDA, CDR2 SQIVND (reference sequence). The CDR3 consists of 13 residues. For the CDR3, the DNA is TGTGCCAGTAGCCGACAGGGGGACACTGAAGCTTTCTTT. This gives the protein CASSRQGDTEAFF.